Shown below are 16 T cell receptor beta chains from a single sample sequenced in a study of shared clonotypes between healthy human individuals. TCRdb keeps only in-frame clones here, not all; method: immunoSEQ multiplex PCR. The repertoire holds roughly 700,000 clones, 90% seen once, with 30% to 35% in the top ten. The specimen was memory CD8+ T cells from PBMCs. Subset: CD45RO+ cells pooled with CCR7-negative TemRA cells. These receptors all stem from a man younger than 35 in good health. Some clones in this sample may be carry-over from other donors' samples.

The chain links TRBV1 to TRBJ1-2. TRBV1 is marked as a pseudogene. This CDR3 has 16 residues. The CDR3 region is CTSRDLSLRKTYGYTF. CDR3 DNA sequence: TGCACCAGCAGGGACCTGAGTTTGCGAAAGACCTATGGCTACACCTTC.

The genes are TRBV7-8 and TRBJ1-2; possible D gene TRBD1, 6 bases. V was shortened by 1 base and J by 4 bases, with 16 bases between the two germline ends. This CDR3 is 16 amino acids long. Germline values: CDR1 SGHVS, CDR2 FQNEAQ. CDR3 region: CASSLEAGARAYGYTF. CDR3 sequence (DNA): TGTGCCAGCAGCTTAGAGGCAGGGGCGCGGGCCTATGGCTACACCTTC. The full variable domain, its missing parts supplied by reference TRBV7-8 and TRBJ1-2, is GAGVSQSPRYKVAKRGQDVALRCDPISGHVSLFWYQQALGQGPEFLTYFQNEAQLDKSGLPSDRFFAERPEGSVSTLKIQRTQQEDSAVYLCASSLEAGARAYGYTFGSGTRLTVV.

The V gene is TRBV25-1, the J gene TRBJ2-7, with D tentatively TRBD2 (5 bases). Germline CDR1 and CDR2: MGHDK and SYGVNS. The CDR3 sequence is 16 residues long. V was pared by 1 base and J by 6 bases, with 19 bases between. CDR3 in DNA: TGTGCCAGCAGTGAATCCGCGCTTGGAGCGGCCCTCGAGCAGTACTTC. Translating gives CASSESALGAALEQYF.

The rearrangement uses TRBV6-7 and TRBJ1-2; possible D gene TRBD1, 5 bases. TRBV6-7 is marked as an open reading frame, function uncertain. The V gene lost 4 bases and the J gene lost 0 bases, with 18 bases spanning the gap. The CDR3 length is 17 residues. The CDR3 protein is CASSCGGPGAANYGYTF. DNA for the CDR3: TGTGCCAGCAGTTGCGGGGGTCCCGGGGCAGCTAACTATGGCTACACCTTC.

The chain links TRBV14 to TRBJ2-7; no reliable D call. Germline V gene sequence: CDR1 SGHDN, CDR2 FVKESK. V dropped 0 bases and J dropped 4 bases, with 10 bases sitting between them. This CDR3 contains 14 residues. The CDR3, as DNA: TGTGCCAGCAGCCAAGAACCCCCCGGGTACGAGCAGTACTTC. It codes for CASSQEPPGYEQYF.

This clone was found once. Here the CDR3 reads CASSPPGPGSETQYF. The CDR3 coding sequence is TGTGCCAGCAGTCCCCCGGGTCCCGGGTCAGAGACCCAGTACTTC. The J gene is TRBJ2-5, the V gene TRBV27; D is ambiguous. V lost 5 bases and J lost 4, with 17 bases in between. Germline-derived CDR1 and CDR2 are MNHEY and SMNVEV (reference sequence). This CDR3 is built from 15 residues.

V is TRBV6-5 and J is TRBJ2-1; 8 nucleotides agree with TRBD1. The CDR3 is 16 residues long. With 2 bases clipped from V and 1 base from J, the junction kept 4 bases outside the gene matches. CDR1 and CDR2 (germline): MNHEY, SVGAGI. The CDR3 loop reads CASSYTDRGSYNEQFF. The CDR3 DNA sequence: TGTGCCAGCAGTTACACAGACAGGGGTTCCTACAATGAGCAGTTCTTC.

This chain uses TRBV29-1 with TRBJ2-7, with no clear D. The CDR3 has 13 amino acids. The V gene lost 4 bases and the J gene lost 2 bases, with 12 bases spanning the gap. Germline values: CDR1 SQVTM, CDR2 ANQGSEA. The CDR3 loop is CSVVGPETYEQYF. CDR3 DNA sequence: TGCAGCGTTGTAGGTCCCGAAACCTACGAGCAGTACTTC.

This chain uses TRBV7-8 with TRBJ2-1, with a possible D match to TRBD2 (6 bases). Looked up from germline, CDR1 is SGHVS and CDR2 is FQNEAQ. V was trimmed by 2 bases and J by 0 bases, leaving 11 bases between them. This CDR3 has 16 residues. Here the CDR3 DNA reads TGTGCCAGCAGCTTATTTGCCGGGAGCTCCTACAATGAGCAGTTCTTC. Its protein product is CASSLFAGSSYNEQFF.

Remarks on this clone: This sample includes further DNA sequences coding for the same CDR3. CDR3 protein: CASSLSSSYNEQFF. CDR3 sequence (DNA): TGCGCCAGCAGCCTCTCAAGCTCCTACAATGAGCAGTTCTTC. This chain connects TRBV5-1 to TRBJ2-1; D not certain. Trimming took off 4 bases at V and 0 bases at J, with 8 bases between the two ends. The CDR3 has 14 amino acids. CDR1 is SGHRS, CDR2 YFSETQ, per germline. The full variable domain, rest sourced from reference TRBV5-1 and TRBJ2-1, is KAGVTQTPRYLIKTRGQQVTLSCSPISGHRSVSWYQQTPGQGLQFLFEYFSETQRNKGNFPGRFSGRQFSNSRSEMNVSTLELGDSALYLCASSLSSSYNEQFFGPGTRLTVL.

This chain links TRBV19 with TRBJ2-7; perhaps TRBD1 as D (5 bases). Germline loops: CDR1 LNHDA, CDR2 SQIVND (reference sequence). V was trimmed by 4 bases and J by 6 bases, leaving 13 bases between them. This CDR3 has 13 residues. The CDR3 DNA follows: TGTGCCAGTAGTACCTTCGACAGTCCCGAGCAGTACTTC. This encodes CASSTFDSPEQYF.

This chain links TRBV9 with TRBJ2-7; 9 nucleotides agree with TRBD2. Germline CDR1 reads SGDLS; CDR2 reads YYNGEE. The CDR3 runs 15 residues. V shed 3 bases and J 3 bases; nucleotides not matched to a gene: 7. CDR3 bases: TGTGCCAGCAGCGACCCTAGCGGGACAAGCTACGAGCAGTACTTC. It codes for CASSDPSGTSYEQYF.

The chain joins TRBV9 to TRBJ2-7; a possible D gene is TRBD2 (6 bases). V dropped 8 bases and J dropped 5 bases, with 26 bases sitting between them. Germline values: CDR1 SGDLS, CDR2 YYNGEE. CDR3 length: 16 amino acids. CDR3 nucleotide sequence: TGTGCCAGTTCCCTCGGAACCGGGACTTTTGCCCACGAGCAGTACTTC. Protein sequence: CASSLGTGTFAHEQYF.

The V and J genes are TRBV11-2 and TRBJ2-5; no reliable D call. The V end lost 4 bases, the J end lost 5 bases, and 17 bases lay between the germline ends. CDR1 is SGHAT and CDR2 is FQNNGV in the germline V gene. The CDR3 consists of 15 residues. DNA for the CDR3: TGTGCCAGCAGCTCCCACCAGACGGGCTGGGAGACCCAGTACTTC. This encodes CASSSHQTGWETQYF.

This chain links TRBV7-2 with TRBJ2-7; 7 bases agree with TRBD1. V was clipped by 5 bases and J by 2 bases; unmatched bases: 9. The CDR3 runs 15 residues. The germline gives CDR1 SGHTA, CDR2 FQGNSA. CDR3 in DNA: TGTGCCAGCAGCCGCTCTCCGGACAGGACCTACGAGCAGTACTTC. It encodes CASSRSPDRTYEQYF.

This clone was seen a single time. The chain couples TRBV19 to TRBJ1-1; TRBD1 is a possible D gene (5 bases). CDR1 and CDR2 (germline): LNHDA, SQIVND (reference sequence). V gave up 5 bases and J gave up 3 bases, with 19 bases separating them. This CDR3 is 16 amino acids long. CDR3 residues: CASSDAGTTLYTEAFF. The CDR3 region has the DNA TGTGCCAGTAGTGATGCCGGGACGACTTTATACACTGAAGCTTTCTTT.